This TCR beta chain was recorded in a study of immune heterogeneity within non-small cell lung tumors. Findings and caveats of the study: The high-frequency T-cell receptor beta clonotypes mostly did not match up between individual patients.

As template, the study used bulk tumor genomic DNA at 500 to 750 ng per sample. Surgery yielded several widely spaced biopsies per primary tumor. Enrolled patients presented with newly diagnosed, previously untreated non-small cell lung cancer and underwent curative surgery. TCR beta CDR3 was amplified by multiplex PCR, first round about 10 cycles, 32 V and 13 J primers. TCRdb processed the multiplex PCR reads anew with MiXCR; each CDR3 protein has one entry. Of over 8,500 distinct CDR3 sequences detected, roughly 27% appear once; the ten largest clones hold under 15%. There are a few counts of this clonotype. Its matching antigen is unknown. This CDR3 spans 16 amino acids. V dropped 5 bases and J dropped 2 bases, with 17 bases sitting between them. The germline V gene encodes CDR1 SGHTA and CDR2 FQGNSA.

Sequenced material: lung tumor tissue. This TCR came from a man aged 50 to 59 with non-small cell lung cancer. The chain joins TRBV7-2 to TRBJ2-3, with D possibly being TRBD1 (5 bases). In DNA form, the CDR3 reads TGTGCCAGCAGCCCCGGACAAGCGACTCTCACAGATACGCAGTATTTT. Its translation: CASSPGQATLTDTQYF.